This T cell receptor (beta chain) was observed in a study of blood T cell repertoires in COVID-19. Profiling relied on immunoSEQ multiplex PCR, and the TCRdb table lists in-frame clones only, not all of them. The sample holds about 250,000 clones, roughly 85% seen once. The CDR3 is made up of 13 amino acids. Trimming removed 2 bases from V and 2 bases from J, with 6 bases in between. Germline V gives CDR1 MNHEY, CDR2 SVGAGI. This receptor was obtained from a man aged 45-65 years with active or convalescent COVID-19. The sample taken for sequencing was peripheral blood. V and J are TRBV6-5 and TRBJ2-5; weak D call: TRBD2 (5 bases). CDR3 sequence (DNA): TGTGCCAGCAGTTACAGGGAGCAAGAGACCCAGTACTTC. Amino acids: CASSYREQETQYF.